A selection of T cell receptor beta chains follows, all from one sample in a study of human T cells and chemical hapten exposure. TCRdb re-derived calls from the RACE reads in MiXCR, one entry per CDR3 protein. The sample lists approximately 400,000 distinct CDR3 sequences, 5% to 6.5% occurring once. Sequencing was performed on whole blood, taken in connection with sensitization to the hapten diphenylcyclopropenone (DPC). These receptors were collected from a woman between 50 and 59 years old with alopecia areata. Some clones in this sample may be carry-over from other donors' samples. The CDR3 runs from the conserved cysteine through the conserved F or W. The D gene is left open where the match is weak. Only part of the rows carry a size: once, few, many, or a class if the clone is expanded.

TRBV24-1	TRBJ2-2	TRBD2	few	TGTGCCACCAGTGGTTCTAGCGGGCCAACCGGGGAGCTGTTTTTT	CATSGSSGPTGELFF
TRBV29-1	TRBJ1-1	.	few	TGCAGCGTTGCTTATATTGGGGTCACGAACACTGAAGCTTTCTTT	CSVAYIGVTNTEAFF
TRBV27	TRBJ1-1	.	.	TGTGCCAGCATATCTGGGAACACTGAAGCTTTCTTT	CASISGNTEAFF
TRBV29-1	TRBJ2-3	TRBD2	few	TGCAGCGTCCCAGGGACTAGCGGGAGCGGTGGAGATACGCAGTATTTT	CSVPGTSGSGGDTQYF
TRBV29-1	TRBJ2-7	TRBD1	many	TGCAGCGTTTCTAAATTCTGGGACAGACTCTACGAGCAGTACTTC	CSVSKFWDRLYEQYF
TRBV10-3	TRBJ2-3	TRBD2	.	TGTGCCATCAGTCTGGGACTAGCCTCAGATACGCAGTATTTT	CAISLGLASDTQYF
TRBV20-1	TRBJ2-3	TRBD1	many	TGCAGTGCTCGAACCTCGGGACAGGGGTTCACAGATACGCAGTATTTT	CSARTSGQGFTDTQYF
TRBV11-2	TRBJ2-5	TRBD1	many	TGTGCCAGCAGCCCCGGACAGGGTGAAATAGAGACCCAGTACTTC	CASSPGQGEIETQYF
TRBV18	TRBJ1-1	TRBD1	many	TGTGCCAGCTCACCACCTGTAGGGGGCGAGAACACTGAAGCTTTCTTT	CASSPPVGGENTEAFF
TRBV4-1	TRBJ1-2	.	many	TGCGCCAGCAGCCAGGCAGCTTCTAACTATGGCTACACCTTC	CASSQAASNYGYTF
TRBV20-1	TRBJ2-7	.	many	TGCAGTGCTCCCAAGCGGGTTAGCTCCTACGAGCAGTACTTC	CSAPKRVSSYEQYF
TRBV6-5	TRBJ2-3	.	few	TGTGCCAGCAATAGAGGGGTATGGGCAGGGGATTCAGATACGCAGTATTTT	CASNRGVWAGDSDTQYF
TRBV21-1	TRBJ2-3	.	.	TGTGCCAGCAGCAACAGGGGCCCCCTCCCTGATACGCAGTATTTT	CASSNRGPLPDTQYF
TRBV20-1	TRBJ2-7	TRBD1	many	TGCAGTGCTAGATCCGGGACAGGGCTAACCTACGAGCAGTACTTC	CSARSGTGLTYEQYF
TRBV7-8	TRBJ1-5	.	many	TGTGCCAGCAGCGCCGCATCGCCTTATAGCAATCAGCCCCAGCATTTT	CASSAASPYSNQPQHF
TRBV10-3	TRBJ2-3	TRBD1	many	TGTGCCATCAACCCGACAGGGTCCCCAGATACGCAGTATTTT	CAINPTGSPDTQYF
TRBV5-6	TRBJ2-1	.	few	TGTGCCAGCAGCCCGGACACGGGCAATGAGCAGTTCTTC	CASSPDTGNEQFF
TRBV5-1	TRBJ2-7	TRBD1	.	TGCGCCAGCAGCCTCGGACAGGGTTACCACGAGCCGTACTTC	CASSLGQGYHEPYF
TRBV27	TRBJ2-6	.	few	TGTGCCAGCAGTCCACTAGACCCTGGGGCCAACGTCCTGACTTTC	CASSPLDPGANVLTF
TRBV4-2	TRBJ1-3	.	.	TGTGCCAGCAGCCAGCCAAACACCATATATTTT	CASSQPNTIYF
TRBV14	TRBJ2-1	.	many	TGTGCCAGCAGCCAAGATCCTGGAGAGGAGCAGTTCTTC	CASSQDPGEEQFF
TRBV5-1	TRBJ2-7	.	few	TGCGCCAGCAGCAAGCGCGGACAGATCCCCTACGAGCAGTACTTC	CASSKRGQIPYEQYF
TRBV20-1	TRBJ1-5	TRBD1	few	TGCAGTGCCACGGGACAGGCCGGTCAGCCCCAGCATTTT	CSATGQAGQPQHF
TRBV11-2	TRBJ1-4	.	.	TGTGCCAGCAGCTTAGGGCGACATCTGTTTTTT	CASSLGRHLFF
TRBV6-6	TRBJ1-2	TRBD1	few	TGTGCCAGCAGAACCGACAGGGAAGGAGGCGGCTACACCTTC	CASRTDREGGGYTF
TRBV20-1	TRBJ2-7	TRBD2	many	TGCAGTGCTAGTAGACCAAGCGGGAGGGTGTACGAGCAGTACTTC	CSASRPSGRVYEQYF
TRBV10-2	TRBJ1-6	TRBD1	.	TGCGCCAGCAGTGAACAGGGGGCGGGTTCACCCCTCCACTTT	CASSEQGAGSPLHF
TRBV29-1	TRBJ1-5	TRBD1	.	TGCAGCGTGACCAGGGGGGTAAATCAGCCCCAGCATTTT	CSVTRGVNQPQHF
TRBV9	TRBJ2-1	TRBD1	many	TGTGCCAGCAGCGTCGGACAGGAGAGCTCCTACAATGAGCAGTTCTTC	CASSVGQESSYNEQFF
TRBV5-1	TRBJ2-1	TRBD2	many	TGCGCCAGCAGCTCCCGACTAGCGGGGGGCCCCTCCTACAATGAGCAGTTCTTC	CASSSRLAGGPSYNEQFF
TRBV27	TRBJ2-1	.	many	TGTGCCAGCAGTTTATCAGGGGTGGGCTACAATGAGCAGTTCTTC	CASSLSGVGYNEQFF
TRBV3-1	TRBJ2-1	.	once	TGTGCCAGCAGACGGAGTGGGGGGGACAATGTGCAGTTCTTC	CASRRSGGDNVQFF
TRBV28	TRBJ2-3	TRBD2	few	TGTGCCAGCAGTTTAAGAGGCAGCGGGGTATTTTCTAGCACAGATACGCAGTATTTT	CASSLRGSGVFSSTDTQYF
TRBV6-1	TRBJ1-1	TRBD1	few	TGTGCCAGCAGGATGACAGGGGGCCTCGAAGCTTTCTTT	CASRMTGGLEAFF
TRBV7-9	TRBJ2-2	.	few	TGTGCCAGCAGCCATCGGGGGATACCGACCGGGGAGCTGTTTTTT	CASSHRGIPTGELFF
TRBV4-1	TRBJ1-6	.	many	TGCGCCAGCAGCCAAGGGGTCCTAAATTCACCCCTCCACTTT	CASSQGVLNSPLHF
TRBV12-3/TRBV12-4	TRBJ1-6	TRBD1	few	TGTGCCAGCAGTCGGGACAGGGGGTTTTCACCCCTCCACTTT	CASSRDRGFSPLHF
TRBV12-3/TRBV12-4	TRBJ2-7	TRBD1	few	TGTGCCAGCAGGACCCGGGACAGGGGCTACGAGCAGTACTTC	CASRTRDRGYEQYF
TRBV4-3	TRBJ2-1	TRBD2	many	TGCGCCAGCAGCCAAGACCCTAGCGGGAGCGGATACAATGAGCAGTTCTTC	CASSQDPSGSGYNEQFF
TRBV10-3	TRBJ2-7	TRBD2	.	TGTGCCATCAGTGATCGGACTAGCGGGATCTACGAGCAGTACTTC	CAISDRTSGIYEQYF
TRBV7-8	TRBJ1-4	.	few	TGTGCCAGCAGCTGGGGGCTAGGGGAAAAACTGTTTTTT	CASSWGLGEKLFF